A selection of T cell receptor beta chains follows, all from one sample in a study of response to subunit inactivated influenza vaccine. TCRdb redid the calling of the RT-PCR reads with MiXCR, one entry per CDR3 protein. The sample consists of 600,000 to 850,000 distinct CDR3 sequences, around 13% of them appearing once. The sequences come from PBMCs from blood, collected approximately 15 days before vaccination. These receptors were taken from a man in his fifties or sixties who received an inactivated influenza vaccine. The CDR3 runs from the conserved cysteine through the conserved F or W. The size entry is marked missing in some rows and otherwise reads once, few, many or a size class.

v_gene | abundance | CDR3aa
TRBV12-3/TRBV12-4 | many | CASSLGKAFF
TRBV7-8 | few | CASSSRDYSYEQYF
TRBV24-1 | . | CATSAVSSPGQQETQYF
TRBV5-1 | few | CASSPSGGRFEQYF
TRBV15 | few | CATSRGLAGDDEQFF
TRBV4-3 | . | CASSQDLPGSRSHEQYF
TRBV11-2 | . | CASSSPRRTFYEQYF
TRBV2 | few | CASSGRNYGYTF
TRBV10-1 | . | CASRADRPSTDTQYF
TRBV6-2/TRBV6-3 | . | CASGGLADSTDTQYF
TRBV7-2 | few | CASSSTPGLAGVTQYF
TRBV4-3 | few | CASSPRVLNNEQFF
TRBV30 | . | CAWSREVNQPQHF
TRBV5-5 | . | CASSLISGVSSYEQYF
TRBV3-1 | . | CASTPGTNEKLFF
TRBV18 | many | CASSPQTGALEQFF
TRBV4-2 | . | CASSQVAVRDSRSGANVLTF
TRBV7-6 | . | CASSHHRGPGETQYF
TRBV6-6 | . | CASRGGGLETQYF
TRBV7-6 | few | CASSSPSPTDTQYF
TRBV11-1 | . | CASSHRRQEYSPLHF
TRBV27 | . | CASSLYGRASTDTQYF
TRBV13 | few | CASSLQPQGQETQYF
TRBV30 | . | CAWSLIGGPGELFF
TRBV10-3 | few | CAISGTEKIQYF
TRBV7-6 | many | CASSSGLAGGGNEQYF
TRBV27 | many | CASSPEPGQGNYEQYF
TRBV12-3/TRBV12-4 | few | CASSDTGPSNEKLFF
TRBV28 | many | CASSLRDYEQYF
TRBV5-1 | . | CASSVGSRIDTQYF
TRBV11-2 | few | CASSPRTSDTDTQYF
TRBV2 | many | CAIQDRSSYNEQFF
TRBV28 | many | CASSFGGANVLTF
TRBV29-1 | . | CSVEVNTGELFF
TRBV9 | . | CASSVGQLNYGYTF
TRBV6-5 | . | CASSYAGGLGNTIYF
TRBV5-1 | few | CASSPTARGPDTQYF
TRBV3-1 | . | CASSPSSRVYEQFF
TRBV12-3/TRBV12-4 | many | CASKRTGTNEKLFF
TRBV7-2 | few | CASSTTAIQETQYF
TRBV6-5 | . | CASKGVGSRQYF
TRBV6-1 | few | CASSEDTSNTGELFF
TRBV7-2 | many | CASSLAGAAEQFF
TRBV7-2 | . | CASSFEYRGSYEQYF
TRBV3-1 | few | CASSQGIWGTQYF
TRBV20-1 | few | CSATGQGRTDTQYF
TRBV12-3/TRBV12-4 | few | CASSWGNLGGYTF
TRBV5-1 | many | CASSLRGAQNEQYF
TRBV10-3 | . | CAISNGQGAGDEQYF
TRBV20-1 | . | CSARPRGREYEQYF
TRBV28 | few | CASSPWSAGYDYGYTF
TRBV16 | few | CASSQSIRGNYEQYF
TRBV20-1 | . | CSAETWNEQFF
TRBV4-3 | few | CASSPGTGGVYEQYF